These T cell receptor beta chains were read from a single sample in a study of T cell responses to AZD1222 COVID-19 vaccine. Generated by immunoSEQ multiplex PCR, the TCRdb table keeps only in-frame clones and is missing some. The sample gives 57,000 or so clones, about 70% of which show up once; about 14% is in the top ten. Sequencing was performed on peripheral blood, taken on day 0 of AZD1222 vaccination. The source of these receptors is an adult in good health. CDR3s include the opening cysteine and the closing phenylalanine or tryptophan. A D gene is named only where the DNA matches it firmly. Size is stated for part of the rows, as once, few or many counts, or as a class when the clone is expanded.

v_call	d_call	clone_size	j_call	cdr3_aa	cdr3_nt
TRBV9	TRBD2	few	TRBJ2-3	CASSLRRGGPQDTQYF	TGTGCCAGCAGCCTCCGGCGGGGGGGCCCCCAAGATACGCAGTATTTT
TRBV28	TRBD1	few	TRBJ1-2	CASSSGQKDYGYTF	TGTGCCAGCAGTTCGGGACAGAAGGACTATGGCTACACCTTC
TRBV12-3/TRBV12-4	NA	few	TRBJ2-7	CASSFAGQLEQYF	TGTGCCAGCAGTTTTGCGGGACAGCTCGAGCAGTACTTC
TRBV4-3	NA	NA	TRBJ2-2	CASSKGEFTGELFF	TGCGCCAGCAGTAAAGGGGAGTTCACCGGGGAGCTGTTTTTT
TRBV18	NA	NA	TRBJ2-2	CASSPPSPINTGELFF	TGTGCCAGCTCACCACCTTCCCCGATTAACACCGGGGAGCTGTTTTTT
TRBV29-1	TRBD1	NA	TRBJ2-1	CSVDRHDEQFF	TGCAGCGTGGACAGGCACGATGAGCAGTTCTTC
TRBV7-2	NA	NA	TRBJ2-1	CASSLLNEQFF	TGTGCCAGCAGCCTCCTCAATGAGCAGTTCTTC
TRBV6-1	NA	NA	TRBJ2-4	CASSVYRDGGYQNIQYF	TGTGCCAGCAGTGTTTACAGGGACGGGGGCTATCAAAACATTCAGTACTTC
TRBV28	NA	NA	TRBJ1-2	CASSLGGVNYGYTF	TGTGCCAGCAGCCTAGGGGGAGTGAACTATGGCTACACCTTC
TRBV28	TRBD1	NA	TRBJ1-5	CASQERGHQPQHF	TGTGCCAGTCAAGAGAGGGGGCATCAGCCCCAGCATTTT
TRBV2	NA	NA	TRBJ2-2	CASSEVPGVTGELFF	TGTGCCAGCAGTGAAGTACCAGGGGTCACCGGGGAGCTGTTTTTT
TRBV27	NA	NA	TRBJ2-5	CASARWGRQETQYF	TGTGCCAGCGCCCGGTGGGGTAGGCAAGAGACCCAGTACTTC
TRBV3-1/TRBV3-2	NA	NA	TRBJ1-3	CASSQTPDTRGGNTIYF	TGTGCCAGCAGCCAAACCCCTGACACTAGGGGCGGAAACACCATATATTTT
TRBV5-4	NA	NA	TRBJ1-2	CASSPAGSPAGYTF	TGTGCCAGCAGCCCGGCGGGCAGCCCTGCTGGCTACACCTTC
TRBV18	NA	once	TRBJ2-7	CASSPTSYEQYF	TGTGCCAGCTCACCAACTTCCTACGAGCAGTACTTC
TRBV11-3	TRBD1	NA	TRBJ1-1	CASSNRGNTEAFF	TGTGCCAGCAGCAACAGGGGGAACACTGAAGCTTTCTTT
TRBV7-9	TRBD1	few	TRBJ1-2	CASSPTPGQGGNGYTF	TGTGCCAGCAGCCCTACCCCGGGACAGGGTGGGAATGGCTACACCTTC
TRBV6-6	TRBD1	NA	TRBJ1-5	CASRSRDRGSNQPQHF	TGTGCCAGCAGGAGCCGGGACAGGGGTAGCAATCAGCCCCAGCATTTT
TRBV7-9	TRBD1	once	TRBJ2-2	CASRHDRVGTGELFF	TGTGCCAGCAGACATGACAGGGTGGGCACCGGGGAGCTGTTTTTT
TRBV7-2	NA	NA	TRBJ1-2	CASSLEEPYGYTF	TGTGCCAGCAGCCTTGAGGAGCCCTATGGCTACACCTTC
TRBV3-1/TRBV3-2	NA	NA	TRBJ1-5	CASSQLNQPQHF	TGTGCCAGCAGCCAACTTAATCAGCCCCAGCATTTT
TRBV14	NA	NA	TRBJ1-1	CASSPAGAHGATEAFF	TGTGCCAGCAGCCCCGCCGGGGCCCACGGAGCCACTGAAGCTTTCTTT
TRBV2	NA	NA	TRBJ2-7	CASPRREQYF	TGTGCCAGTCCGCGGCGCGAGCAGTACTTC
TRBV6-6	TRBD1	NA	TRBJ1-3	CASSYLTGDAGNTIYF	TGTGCCAGCAGTTACCTCACAGGGGACGCTGGAAACACCATATATTTT
TRBV9	NA	NA	TRBJ1-2	CASSPGPTPLFGYTF	TGTGCCAGCAGCCCCGGACCGACCCCACTTTTTGGCTACACCTTC
TRBV7-7	TRBD2	NA	TRBJ2-3	CASSLLAGGGRWPQYF	TGTGCTAGCAGCCTTTTAGCGGGGGGTGGTCGTTGGCCGCAGTATTTT
TRBV18	TRBD1	NA	TRBJ2-1	CASSPRQGQGDYNEQFF	TGTGCCAGCTCACCACGGCAGGGACAGGGTGACTACAATGAGCAGTTCTTC
TRBV9	TRBD1	NA	TRBJ2-5	CASSVTGEETQYF	TGTGCCAGCAGCGTTACAGGGGAAGAGACCCAGTACTTC
TRBV5-1	NA	NA	TRBJ1-1	CASSQVGNTEAFF	TGCGCCAGCAGTCAGGTAGGGAACACTGAAGCTTTCTTT
TRBV12-3/TRBV12-4	NA	NA	TRBJ1-1	CASSFSGTEAFF	TGTGCCAGCAGTTTTTCGGGGACTGAAGCTTTCTTT
TRBV12-3/TRBV12-4	NA	NA	TRBJ1-2	CASSLGKLYTF	TGTGCCAGCAGTTTGGGGAAACTATACACCTTC
TRBV14	NA	many	TRBJ2-5	CASSQDQSGETQYF	TGTGCCAGCAGCCAAGATCAAAGCGGAGAGACCCAGTACTTC
TRBV2	NA	NA	TRBJ2-5	CASSDELAQETQYF	TGTGCCAGCAGTGATGAGTTGGCCCAAGAGACCCAGTACTTC
TRBV10-3	NA	NA	TRBJ2-5	CAISETGEIQETQYF	TGTGCCATCAGTGAGACCGGGGAAATTCAAGAGACCCAGTACTTC
TRBV7-9	NA	few	TRBJ2-7	CASSSLGEQYF	TGTGCCAGCAGTTCCCTCGGCGAGCAGTACTTC
TRBV9	TRBD2	NA	TRBJ2-1	CASSVERGAYNEQFF	TGTGCCAGCAGCGTAGAGCGGGGGGCGTACAATGAGCAGTTCTTC
TRBV4-1	NA	medium-sized	TRBJ2-7	CASGLGTAGSYEQYF	TGCGCCAGCGGATTAGGGACAGCGGGTTCCTACGAGCAGTACTTC
TRBV10-3	NA	NA	TRBJ2-7	CAISTSSWPVEQYF	TGTGCCATCAGTACATCCTCCTGGCCAGTCGAGCAGTACTTC
TRBV18	NA	few	TRBJ1-6	CASSPEGEPLHF	TGTGCCAGCTCACCTGAAGGGGAGCCCCTCCACTTT
TRBV6-5	NA	few	TRBJ2-5	CASSYSLGRMGETQYF	TGTGCCAGCAGTTACTCCCTTGGACGTATGGGGGAGACCCAGTACTTC
TRBV2	NA	NA	TRBJ1-6	CASRGGTSNSPLHF	TGTGCCAGCAGGGGTGGGACTTCGAATTCACCCCTCCACTTT